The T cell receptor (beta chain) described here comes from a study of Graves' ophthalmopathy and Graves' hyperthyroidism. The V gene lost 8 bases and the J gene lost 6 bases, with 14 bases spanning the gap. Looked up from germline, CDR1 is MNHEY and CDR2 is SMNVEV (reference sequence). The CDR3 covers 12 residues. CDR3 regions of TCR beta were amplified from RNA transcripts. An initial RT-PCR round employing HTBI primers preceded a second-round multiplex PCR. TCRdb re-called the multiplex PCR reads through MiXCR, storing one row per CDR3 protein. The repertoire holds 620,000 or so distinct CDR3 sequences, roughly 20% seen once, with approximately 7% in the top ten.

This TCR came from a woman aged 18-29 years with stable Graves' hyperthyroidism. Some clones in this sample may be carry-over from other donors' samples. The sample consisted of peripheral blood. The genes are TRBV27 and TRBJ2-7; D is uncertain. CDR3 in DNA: TGTGCCAGCCCTGTAACGCGAGCCGAGCAGTACTTC. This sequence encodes CASPVTRAEQYF.